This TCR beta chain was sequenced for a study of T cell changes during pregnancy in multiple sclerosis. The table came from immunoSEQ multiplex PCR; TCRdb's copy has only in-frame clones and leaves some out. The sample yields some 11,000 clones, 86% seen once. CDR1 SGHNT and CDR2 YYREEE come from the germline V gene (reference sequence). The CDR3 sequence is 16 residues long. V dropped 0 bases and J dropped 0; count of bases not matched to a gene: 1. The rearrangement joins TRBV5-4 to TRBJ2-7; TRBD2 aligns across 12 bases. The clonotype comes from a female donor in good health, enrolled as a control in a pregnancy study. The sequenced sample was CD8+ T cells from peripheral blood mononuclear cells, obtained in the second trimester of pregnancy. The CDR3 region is CASSLGLAGDSYEQYF. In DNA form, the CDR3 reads TGTGCCAGCAGCTTGGGACTAGCGGGGGACTCCTACGAGCAGTACTTC.